These 6 T cell receptor beta chains originate from one sample sequenced in a study of beta chain features in type 1 diabetes. Study-level findings and limits: In all four CD4+ subsets, TCRB CDR3 length was significantly, moderately reduced in type 1 diabetes.

Their antigens remain unidentified. The authors reverse transcribed all of the isolated RNA, so sequencing captured expressed TCRB transcripts. Profiled with immunoSEQ multiplex PCR; TCRdb holds only in-frame clones, not every one. The sample records under 200,000 clones, around 8% being singletons. The sample taken for sequencing was central memory CD4+ T cells from blood. These receptors originate from a woman aged 18-29 years with type 1 diabetes.

In this sample, this clone turned up a few times. The chain links TRBV28 to TRBJ2-7; a weak D match, TRBD2 (5 bases). With 4 bases removed from V and 7 bases from J, the gap between germline ends came to 8 bases. The CDR3 has 11 residues. Germline V gene sequence: CDR1 MDHEN, CDR2 SYDVKM. The CDR3 spells CASSSPGEQYF. DNA of the CDR3: TGTGCCAGCAGTTCACCGGGGGAGCAGTACTTC.

The rearrangement uses TRBV29-1 and TRBJ2-7; 8 bases align to TRBD1. This CDR3 has 11 amino acids. Per the germline V gene, CDR1 is SQVTM and CDR2 is ANQGSEA. Here the CDR3 reads CNMDRAYEQYF. The CDR3 coding sequence is TGCAACATGGACAGGGCCTACGAGCAGTACTTC.

The CDR3 DNA sequence: TGCAGCGTTGCTGAGGGTTGGGAAGGCTACACCTTC. Its protein is CSVAEGWEGYTF. The chain combines TRBV29-1 with TRBJ1-2; no firm D call. The CDR3 is 12 amino acids. Trimming took off 4 bases at V and 8 bases at J, with 14 bases between the two ends. Germline assignment: CDR1 SQVTM and CDR2 ANQGSEA. The full variable domain, its missing parts supplied by reference TRBV29-1 and TRBJ1-2, is SAVISQKPSRDICQRGTSLTIQCQVDSQVTMMFWYRQQPGQSLTLIATANQGSEATYESGFVIDKFPISRPNLTFSTLTVSNMSPEDSSIYLCSVAEGWEGYTFGSGTRLTVV.

The V call is TRBV7-9, the J call TRBJ2-3; 8 nucleotides agree with TRBD1. This CDR3 is 15 amino acids long. CDR1 SEHNR and CDR2 FQNEAQ come from the germline V gene (reference sequence). J gave up 3 bases and V 6 bases, and 8 bases lay outside the gene matches. For the CDR3, the DNA is TGTGCCAGCAGTTCGACAGGGGTTCCAACAGATACGCAGTATTTT. This encodes CASSSTGVPTDTQYF.

This clone has a handful of counts. This chain joins TRBV5-4 and TRBJ2-7; 8 nucleotides match TRBD1. CDR3 length: 15 residues. Trimming removed 1 base from V and 2 bases from J; junction bases left unmatched: 5. Germline V CDR1 and CDR2: SGHNT, YYREEE (reference sequence). The CDR3 sequence is CASSLSWTGTYEQYF. CDR3 nucleotide sequence: TGTGCCAGCAGCTTGTCATGGACAGGGACCTACGAGCAGTACTTC.

V and J are TRBV7-8 and TRBJ2-4; tentative D call: TRBD1 (5 bases). Germline lookup yields CDR1 SGHVS and CDR2 FQNEAQ. This CDR3 is built from 17 residues. Trimming pared 3 bases from V and 8 bases from J, leaving 23 bases between. The CDR3 region has the DNA TGTGCCAGCAGCTTCCCGAAAAAGCCAGGGTCATCGGACATTCAGTACTTC. Encoded protein: CASSFPKKPGSSDIQYF. Filled out from reference TRBV7-8 and TRBJ2-4, the complete variable domain reads GAGVSQSPRYKVAKRGQDVALRCDPISGHVSLFWYQQALGQGPEFLTYFQNEAQLDKSGLPSDRFFAERPEGSVSTLKIQRTQQEDSAVYLCASSFPKKPGSSDIQYFGAGTRLSVL.